This entry lists 31 T cell receptor beta chains sequenced from one sample in a study of blood T cell repertoires in COVID-19. Repertoires were generated with immunoSEQ multiplex PCR, while TCRdb's copy carries only in-frame clones and drops some. The table lists just over 150,000 clones, approximately 86% of them singletons. The sequencing input was peripheral blood. These receptors all come from a woman between 70 and 85 years old with acute or convalescent COVID-19.

V is TRBV6-6 and J is TRBJ1-1; D is uncertain. Germline V gene lookup returns CDR1 MNHNY and CDR2 SVGAGI (reference sequence). The CDR3 runs to 13 residues. V was shortened by 6 bases and J by 0 bases, with 8 bases between the two germline ends. The CDR3 is CASSRTVNTEAFF. Here the CDR3 DNA reads TGTGCCAGCAGCCGAACAGTGAACACTGAAGCTTTCTTT.

The chain combines TRBV21-1 with TRBJ1-1; whether TRBD1, the table's D call, matches the DNA was not checked. TRBV21-1 is classified as a pseudogene. The CDR3 is 17 amino acids. The CDR3 here is CASSKDKGRRRNTEAFF. CDR3 in DNA: TGTGCCAGCAGCAAAGATAAGGGGCGTCGGAGGAACACTGAAGCTTTCTTT.

This chain connects TRBV5-1 to TRBJ1-1; 11 bases map to TRBD1. V trimming: 4 bases; J trimming: 4 bases; junction bases outside the gene matches: 9. Germline V lookup: CDR1 SGHRS, CDR2 YFSETQ. The CDR3 spans 16 residues. CDR3 DNA: TGCGCCAGCAGCACCGGGACAGGGGGAGGATTCACTGAAGCTTTCTTT. This translates into CASSTGTGGGFTEAFF.

The genes are TRBV7-2 and TRBJ2-7; 9 nucleotides line up with TRBD2. Trimming cost V 2 bases and J 2 bases; bases outside gene matches: 7. There are 16 residues in the CDR3. Looked up from germline, CDR1 is SGHTA and CDR2 is FQGNSA. The CDR3 DNA sequence: TGTGCCAGCAGCTTAAGCCTAGCGGGGACTACCTACGAGCAGTACTTC. It is translated as CASSLSLAGTTYEQYF.

The chain carries TRBV6-5 and TRBJ2-6; possibly TRBD2 for D (6 bases). V lost 2 bases, J lost 13 bases, and 18 bases lay in between. Germline V gene data show CDR1 as MNHEY and CDR2 as SVGAGI. CDR3 length: 15 residues. CDR3 region: CASSYRRETPRVLTF. The CDR3 region has the DNA TGTGCCAGCAGTTACCGACGGGAGACTCCCAGGGTCCTGACTTTC.

This chain connects TRBV7-2 to TRBJ1-1; no reliable D call. V lost 2 bases to trimming and J lost 6 bases, with 13 bases between them. The CDR3 consists of 14 residues. In germline, CDR1 is SGHTA, CDR2 FQGNSA. The CDR3 nucleotides read TGTGCCAGCAGCTTAATTGACATAACCGCTGAAGCTTTCTTT. Translating it yields CASSLIDITAEAFF.

The chain joins TRBV3-1 (or the pseudogene TRBV3-2) to TRBJ2-3; TRBD1 might be the D (5 bases). Germline V CDR1 and CDR2: LGHDT, YNNKEL (reference sequence). V shed 0 bases and J shed 2 bases, with 9 bases lying between them. CDR3 size: 15 residues. The CDR3 here is CASSQDSGATDTQYF. CDR3 sequence (DNA): TGTGCCAGCAGCCAAGATAGTGGGGCCACAGATACGCAGTATTTT.

This chain connects TRBV6-2 or TRBV6-3 to TRBJ2-2; 12 bases are shared with TRBD2. V lost 5 bases, J lost 3 bases, and 4 bases stayed unmatched. CDR3 length: 16 residues. Looked up from germline, CDR1 is MNHEY and CDR2 is SVGEGT. The CDR3 bases are TGTGCCAGCAGTAAACTAGCGGGGGGCCACACCGGGGAGCTGTTTTTT. The encoded protein is CASSKLAGGHTGELFF.

This sequence joins TRBV7-2 and TRBJ2-1; D might be TRBD2 (5 bases). The germline V and J ends were trimmed by 5 bases and 6 bases, with 14 bases remaining between them. Germline V CDR1 and CDR2: SGHTA, FQGNSA. The CDR3 is 14 amino acids. The CDR3 spells CASSPRLQVNEQFF. The DNA of the CDR3 is TGTGCCAGCAGCCCTCGACTACAAGTCAATGAGCAGTTCTTC.

The rearrangement joins TRBV28 to TRBJ1-2, with 10 bases fitting TRBD1. The length of the CDR3 is 15 residues. The germline V gene encodes CDR1 MDHEN and CDR2 SYDVKM. The V gene end was trimmed by 6 bases and the J gene end by 4 bases; junction bases not matched to a gene: 8. CDR3 loop: CASRAPGQGSYGYTF. DNA for the CDR3: TGTGCCAGCAGGGCGCCGGGACAGGGGTCCTATGGCTACACCTTC.

This clone has just a few counts. The V call is TRBV6-6, the J call TRBJ1-1; D is unresolved. Germline loops: CDR1 MNHNY, CDR2 SVGAGI (reference sequence). The CDR3 is 11 amino acids. Trimming took 8 bases from V and 1 from J, leaving 5 bases between them. CDR3 sequence reads: CASAENTEAFF. The CDR3 DNA is TGTGCCAGCGCAGAGAACACTGAAGCTTTCTTT.

The chain joins TRBV4-2 to TRBJ2-1, with 9 bases lining up with TRBD2. The CDR3 has 15 amino acids. Germline V lookup: CDR1 LGHNA, CDR2 YNFKEQ. After removal of 0 bases from V and 3 bases from J, the junction contained 0 bases not matched to a gene. DNA for the CDR3: TGTGCCAGCAGCCAAGAGACTAGCGGCTACAATGAGCAGTTCTTC. Translating gives CASSQETSGYNEQFF.

DNA of the CDR3: TGTGCCAGCTCACCGCAGTCGTTTAATGAAAAACTGTTTTTT. Protein: CASSPQSFNEKLFF. The chain combines TRBV18 with TRBJ1-4, with unresolved D. Per the germline V gene, CDR1 is KGHSH and CDR2 is LQKENI. The CDR3 length is 14 residues. The ends were cut back, 3 bases at V and 4 bases at J, with 9 bases in the middle.

The rearrangement uses TRBV6-6 and TRBJ2-1; 7 bases are a match to TRBD2. The germline gives CDR1 MNHNY, CDR2 SVGAGI (reference sequence). V lost 7 bases to trimming and J lost 0 bases; unmatched junction nucleotides: 3. The CDR3 loop spans 14 amino acids. This CDR3 is CASIRDYSYNEQFF. The CDR3 nucleotides are TGTGCCAGCATTAGGGACTACTCCTACAATGAGCAGTTCTTC.

J is TRBJ1-1 and V is TRBV7-2; D is perhaps TRBD1 (5 bases). Germline V lookup: CDR1 SGHTA, CDR2 FQGNSA. The CDR3 consists of 15 residues. The ends were cut back, 5 bases at V and 6 bases at J, with 19 bases in the middle. CDR3 in amino acids: CASSPTLGGNSEAFF. CDR3 nucleotides: TGTGCCAGCAGCCCAACCCTCGGGGGTAACTCTGAAGCTTTCTTT. The whole variable domain, filled in from reference TRBV7-2 and TRBJ1-1, reads GAGVSQSPSNKVTEKGKDVELRCDPISGHTALYWYRQSLGQGLEFLIYFQGNSAPDKSGLPSDRFSAERTGGSVSTLTIQRTQQEDSAVYLCASSPTLGGNSEAFFGQGTRLTVV.

The chain has TRBV5-8 and TRBJ1-2, with a possible D match to TRBD1 (6 bases). The CDR3 is 15 residues long. Germline V gene lookup returns CDR1 SGHTS and CDR2 YDEGEE. The V end lost 4 bases, the J end lost 0 bases, and 13 bases lay between the germline ends. The chain's CDR3 is CASSEHRAPNYGYTF. DNA for the CDR3: TGTGCCAGCAGCGAACACAGGGCCCCTAACTATGGCTACACCTTC.

V and J are TRBV4-2 and TRBJ1-2; D is possibly TRBD1 (5 bases). Trimming cost V 0 bases and J 3 bases, with 11 bases left between them. This CDR3 region has 15 residues. Looked up from germline, CDR1 is LGHNA and CDR2 is YNFKEQ. In nucleotides, the CDR3 is TGTGCCAGCAGCCAAGATCCGACAGACTACTATGGCTACACCTTC. Its translation is CASSQDPTDYYGYTF.

This chain uses TRBV5-1 with TRBJ2-7; 9 positions agree with TRBD1. CDR1 and CDR2 from the germline V gene are SGHRS and YFSETQ. The V and J ends lost 1 base and 2 bases, in that order; junction bases with no gene match: 7. This CDR3 spans 16 amino acids. This chain's CDR3 is CASSLSGQGPTYEQYV. In DNA, the CDR3 is TGCGCCAGCAGCTTGTCTGGACAGGGGCCGACCTACGAGCAGTACGTC.

The chain links TRBV6-5 to TRBJ2-7, with 7 bases matching TRBD1. The CDR3 contains 16 residues. The germline V gene encodes CDR1 MNHEY and CDR2 SVGAGI. J lost 2 bases, V lost 2 bases, and 9 bases had no gene match. The CDR3 DNA reads TGTGCCAGCAGTTACACAGGGGCCAGGATGGCCTACGAGCAGTACTTC. Translated: CASSYTGARMAYEQYF.

This chain's CDR3 is CASSLRTEAFF. For the CDR3, the DNA is TGTGCCAGCAGTTTGCGGACTGAAGCTTTCTTT. The chain uses TRBV12-3 or TRBV12-4 and TRBJ1-1; no definite D call. V was pared by 3 bases and J by 5 bases, with 4 bases between. This CDR3 spans 11 amino acids.

The V gene is TRBV18, the J gene TRBJ1-1, with D possibly being TRBD1 (6 bases). Germline V lookup: CDR1 KGHSH, CDR2 LQKENI. The V end lost 3 bases, the J end lost 1 base, and 12 bases lay between the germline ends. The CDR3 contains 15 residues. CDR3 coding DNA: TGTGCCAGCTCACCCCCACAGGGTAGGAACACTGAAGCTTTCTTT. Protein product: CASSPPQGRNTEAFF.

This clone has a handful of counts. The J gene is TRBJ1-2, the V gene TRBV19; TRBD1 matches at 7 bases. The junction had 11 bases not matched to a gene; V was cut back by 3 bases and J by 7 bases. This CDR3 region has 15 residues. Germline values: CDR1 LNHDA, CDR2 SQIVND (reference sequence). This CDR3 is CASSIRDRRFVGYTF. CDR3 sequence (DNA): TGTGCCAGTAGTATCCGGGACAGAAGATTTGTTGGCTACACCTTC.

This clone was seen once. The CDR3, as DNA: TGCAGCGTTGTGGGACAGGATTTCGAGCAGTACTTC. Protein: CSVVGQDFEQYF. The chain joins TRBV29-1 to TRBJ2-7; 8 bases are a match to TRBD1. With 4 bases clipped from V and 6 bases from J, the junction kept 5 bases outside the gene matches. Germline assignment: CDR1 SQVTM and CDR2 ANQGSEA. This CDR3 region has 12 residues.

The J gene is TRBJ2-4, the V gene TRBV24-1; D possibly corresponds to TRBD1 (6 bases). Germline CDR1 is KGHDR and CDR2 is SFDVKD. The CDR3 loop spans 13 amino acids. The V gene lost 4 bases and the J gene lost 7 bases, with 10 bases spanning the gap. CDR3 residues: CATSELTGNIQYF. DNA for the CDR3: TGTGCCACCAGTGAATTGACAGGCAACATTCAGTACTTC.

V usage is TRBV19 and J usage is TRBJ1-2; 7 bases match TRBD1. Germline V gene sequence: CDR1 LNHDA, CDR2 SQIVND (reference sequence). Unmatched junction bases numbered 6, after V lost 7 bases and J lost 4 bases. The CDR3 extends over 13 amino acids. CDR3 amino acids: CASKEGQSYGYTF. In DNA, the CDR3 is TGTGCCAGTAAGGAGGGACAGTCCTATGGCTACACCTTC.

The chain uses TRBV6-5 and TRBJ1-5; D not certain. Germline V lookup: CDR1 MNHEY, CDR2 SVGAGI. The CDR3 spans 15 residues. The V end was cut by 0 bases, the J end by 1 base, with 7 bases between. The CDR3 here is CASSYSGGSNQPQHF. CDR3 nucleotide sequence: TGTGCCAGCAGTTACTCCGGAGGGAGCAATCAGCCCCAGCATTTT.

The chain is built from TRBV5-5 and TRBJ2-4; 8 bases map to TRBD2. This CDR3 has 16 amino acids. The germline V gene encodes CDR1 SGHKS and CDR2 YYEKEE (reference sequence). Unmatched junction bases numbered 12, after V lost 4 bases and J lost 6 bases. The CDR3 protein is CASSQGPGGGPNIQYF. CDR3 bases: TGTGCCAGCAGCCAAGGCCCGGGCGGGGGGCCAAACATTCAGTACTTC.

The chain carries TRBV18 and TRBJ2-7, with TRBD2 identical over 7 bases. The trim removed 3 bases at V and 3 bases at J, leaving 5 bases unmatched. This CDR3 region has 14 residues. CDR1 and CDR2 from the germline V gene are KGHSH and LQKENI. The CDR3 loop reads CASSPGRVSYEQYF. The CDR3 nucleotides are TGTGCCAGCTCACCTGGGAGGGTTAGCTACGAGCAGTACTTC.

The rearrangement uses TRBV27 and TRBJ2-3; 7 bases fit TRBD2. The V and J ends lost 10 bases and 7 bases, in that order; junction bases with no gene match: 17. This CDR3 is 15 amino acids long. CDR1 MNHEY and CDR2 SMNVEV come from the germline V gene (reference sequence). CDR3 DNA sequence: TGTGCCACCACCCTATCTCCGGGGGGAGGATATACGCAGTATTTT. This codes for CATTLSPGGGYTQYF.

The chain couples TRBV6-6 to TRBJ2-2; maybe TRBD1 (6 bases). Germline V lookup: CDR1 MNHNY, CDR2 SVGAGI (reference sequence). Trimming took 0 bases from V and 6 from J, leaving 8 bases between them. The CDR3 has 14 residues. The CDR3 region is CASSYSSGAGELFF. The CDR3 DNA follows: TGTGCCAGCAGTTACTCTTCAGGGGCCGGGGAGCTGTTTTTT.

The chain combines TRBV30 with TRBJ1-3; 9 bases match TRBD1. Losses at the gene ends were 4 bases for V and 0 bases for J; bases not matched to a gene: 7. The CDR3 runs 16 residues. Looked up from germline, CDR1 is GTSNPN and CDR2 is SVGIG (reference sequence). The CDR3 DNA sequence: TGTGCCTGGACGGGACAGGGCCTTTTCTCTGGAAACACCATATATTTT. Translation: CAWTGQGLFSGNTIYF.